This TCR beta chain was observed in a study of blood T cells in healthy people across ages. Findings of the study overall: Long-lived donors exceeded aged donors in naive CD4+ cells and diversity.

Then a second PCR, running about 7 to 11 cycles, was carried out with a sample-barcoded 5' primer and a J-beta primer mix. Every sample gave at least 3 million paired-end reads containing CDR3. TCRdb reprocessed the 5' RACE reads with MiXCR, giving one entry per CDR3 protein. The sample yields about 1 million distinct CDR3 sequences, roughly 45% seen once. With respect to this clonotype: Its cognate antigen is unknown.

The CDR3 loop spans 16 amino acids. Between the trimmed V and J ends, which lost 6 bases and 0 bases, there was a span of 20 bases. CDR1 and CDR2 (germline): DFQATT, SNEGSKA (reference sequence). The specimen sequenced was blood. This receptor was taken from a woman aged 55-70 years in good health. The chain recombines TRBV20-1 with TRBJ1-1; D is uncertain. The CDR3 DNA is TGCAGTGCACACCGGCTCCAAGATAGAATGAACACTGAAGCTTTCTTT. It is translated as CSAHRLQDRMNTEAFF.